This T cell receptor (beta chain) is drawn from a study of metastatic and nonmetastatic thyroid tumors. For the study at large: Both malignant and benign thyroid patients supplied peripheral blood and tumor or nodule tissue samples, across which the repertoires of these patients were then compared. Study-wide results and caveats: Relative to benign nodules, malignant thyroid tumors were reportedly characterized by significantly elevated TCR beta diversity in blood and tumor.

How the authors handled the data: The study's classifier, a distant-metastasis tool for papillary thyroid cancer, was built using CDR3 differences across clinicopathological groups. TCRdb re-clonotyped the PCR reads via MiXCR. The V and J calls come from TCRdb's annotation, not from the publication. The sample consists of approximately 10,000 clones, around 25% of them appearing once. In this sample, this clone turned up many times. No antigen is known for it. Until they underwent thyroid surgery, no patient had received any treatment. V was cut by 7 bases and J by 0 bases, with 19 bases left in between. Germline V gene sequence: CDR1 SNHLY, CDR2 FYNNEI. The CDR3 is 17 amino acids.

Material: adjacent normal tissue. This sequence originates from a male donor with papillary thyroid cancer or a benign thyroid nodule (not recorded which). Some clones in this sample may be carry-over from other donors' samples. This chain uses TRBV2 with TRBJ1-3; tentatively, D is TRBD1 (5 bases). The CDR3 DNA reads TGTGCCAGCATGAGGGGAGCACACCGCGGCTCTGGAAACACCATATATTTT. Protein product: CASMRGAHRGSGNTIYF.